The 4 T cell receptor beta chains in this list originate from one sample, sequenced in a study of beta chain features in type 1 diabetes. The study reverse transcribed the entire isolated RNA, so it sequenced expressed TCRB transcripts. Using immunoSEQ multiplex PCR, the repertoire was profiled, and TCRdb retains in-frame clones only, with some absent. Altogether 95,000 to 150,000 clones are present, around 15% being singletons, with the ten largest covering 2% to 2.5%. Broader study findings: When Type 1 diabetes patients were examined, their TCRB CDR3s proved moderately but significantly shorter in all four CD4+ subsets.

Their antigens remain unidentified. The sequenced sample was central memory CD4+ T cells from blood. The source of these receptors is a young man with type 1 diabetes.

This chain connects TRBV9 to TRBJ2-2, with D possibly being TRBD1 (5 bases). The CDR3 consists of 16 residues. The ends were cut back, 0 bases at V and 4 bases at J, with 13 bases in the middle. Germline V gene sequence: CDR1 SGDLS, CDR2 YYNGEE. CDR3 loop: CASSVGPGLFTGELFF. The CDR3, as DNA: TGTGCCAGCAGCGTAGGCCCAGGGCTATTCACCGGGGAGCTGTTTTTT.

On this clone itself: This likely reflects a read error, since a far larger clone is one base away. The chain is built from TRBV5-4 and TRBJ2-2; a possible D gene is TRBD2 (5 bases). The germline CDR1 and CDR2 sequences are SGHNT and YYREEE (reference sequence). This CDR3 contains 13 residues. Trimming shortened V by 6 bases and J by 4 bases, and 10 bases separated the two germline ends. The CDR3 reads CASTFAGTGELFF. CDR3 sequence (DNA): TGTGCCAGCACCTTTGCGGGCACCGGGGAGCTGTTTTTT.

The chain recombines TRBV18 with TRBJ2-5, with a weak D call TRBD1 (5 bases). The assigned J gene may be wrong: the sequence end matches TRBJ2-7 better. CDR3 length: 16 residues. Germline assignment: CDR1 KGHSH and CDR2 LQKENI. CDR3 residues: CASSPALAGLTYEQYF. CDR3 nucleotide sequence: TGTGCCAGCTCACCGGCCTTGGCAGGGTTAACCTACGAGCAGTACTTC.

This clone was seen only a few times. The chain has TRBV30 and TRBJ1-2; tentative D call: TRBD1 (5 bases). V was trimmed by 3 bases and J by 4 bases, leaving 12 bases between them. Per the germline V gene, CDR1 is GTSNPN and CDR2 is SVGIG (reference sequence). The CDR3 extends over 13 amino acids. In DNA form, the CDR3 reads TGTGCCTGGAGCGGGACGGGTGTCTATGGCTACACCTTC. It encodes CAWSGTGVYGYTF.